This entry describes one T cell receptor beta chain. This specimen belongs to a study of technical replicates of blood from a handful of donors. The data were produced by immunoSEQ multiplex PCR, yet TCRdb's version contains in-frame clones alone and is incomplete. The data contain approximately 70,000 clones, 95% to 97% of them singletons. Material: T cells isolated from PBMCs. The receptor comes from a human donor in good health.

The CDR3 region has the DNA TGTGCCAGCACGGGTAGCGGGAGGGCAGTTGAGCAGTTCTTC. It specifies CASTGSGRAVEQFF. The chain uses TRBV6-5 and TRBJ2-1; 11 nucleotides line up with TRBD2. Germline V gives CDR1 MNHEY, CDR2 SVGAGI. The V gene end was trimmed by 7 bases and the J gene end by 9 bases; junction bases not matched to a gene: 8. There are 14 residues in the CDR3.